The clone carrying this TCR beta chain showed up many times. What it binds is unknown. TCRdb fed the 5' RACE reads into MiXCR, producing one record per CDR3 protein. Of a few hundred thousand distinct CDR3 sequences in the sample, 15% to 20% were seen once. These data come from a study of identical twins. CDR1 SEHNR and CDR2 FQNEAQ come from the germline V gene (reference sequence). This CDR3 is built from 14 residues. Trimming removed 1 base at V and 7 bases at J, with 10 bases between. The study's findings and limits: Surplus twin overlap in beta out-of-frame sequences was less pronounced.

This sequence originates from a middle-aged man in good health. This rearrangement joins TRBV7-9 to TRBJ1-4; possible D gene TRBD1, 5 bases. Input material: naive T cells sorted from blood. The CDR3 coding sequence is TGTGCCAGCAGCTTAGGGGGCCGTGGTGAAAAACTGTTTTTT. It yields the protein CASSLGGRGEKLFF. Filled out from reference TRBV7-9 and TRBJ1-4, the complete variable domain reads DTGVSQNPRHKITKRGQNVTFRCDPISEHNRLYWYRQTLGQGPEFLTYFQNEAQLEKSRLLSDRFSAERPKGSFSTLEIQRTEQGDSAMYLCASSLGGRGEKLFFGSGTQLSVL.